Below are 3 T cell receptor beta chains sequenced from a single sample in a study of blood T cells in healthy people across ages. Primers used in a second PCR of roughly 6 to 11 cycles were a sample-barcoded 5' primer and a J-beta primer mix. Via MiXCR, TCRdb re-called the 5' RACE reads, giving one row per CDR3 protein. The sample yields some 880,000 distinct CDR3 sequences, under 40% seen once. The sample comprised blood. Receptor source: a man between 18 and 35 years old in good health.

This clonotype showed up just a few times. The gene calls are TRBV28 and TRBJ1-2; D remains unclear. The V end lost 2 bases, the J end lost 1 base, and 5 bases lay between the germline ends. Germline V gene lookup returns CDR1 MDHEN and CDR2 SYDVKM. CDR3 length: 13 amino acids. This CDR3 reads CASSLVINYGYTF. For the CDR3, the DNA is TGTGCCAGCAGTTTAGTGATTAACTATGGCTACACCTTC.

This chain joins TRBV2 and TRBJ1-4; 7 positions match TRBD1. This CDR3 has 16 residues. V lost 5 bases and J lost 4; bases outside the gene matches: 10. Germline V gene lookup returns CDR1 SNHLY and CDR2 FYNNEI. CDR3 nucleotide sequence: TGTGCCAGCAGTACCATTGACAGGGCTGATAATGAAAAACTGTTTTTT. Translation gives CASSTIDRADNEKLFF.

This clonotype turned up a few times. The J gene is TRBJ2-1, the V gene TRBV7-9, with D possibly TRBD1 on 6 matching bases. Germline values: CDR1 SEHNR, CDR2 FQNEAQ (reference sequence). The length of the CDR3 is 15 residues. Trimming pared 5 bases from V and 6 bases from J, leaving 17 bases between. The CDR3 DNA follows: TGTGCCAGCAGCAGAACAGGGTTTTCTGGCAATGAGCAGTTCTTC. The encoded protein is CASSRTGFSGNEQFF.